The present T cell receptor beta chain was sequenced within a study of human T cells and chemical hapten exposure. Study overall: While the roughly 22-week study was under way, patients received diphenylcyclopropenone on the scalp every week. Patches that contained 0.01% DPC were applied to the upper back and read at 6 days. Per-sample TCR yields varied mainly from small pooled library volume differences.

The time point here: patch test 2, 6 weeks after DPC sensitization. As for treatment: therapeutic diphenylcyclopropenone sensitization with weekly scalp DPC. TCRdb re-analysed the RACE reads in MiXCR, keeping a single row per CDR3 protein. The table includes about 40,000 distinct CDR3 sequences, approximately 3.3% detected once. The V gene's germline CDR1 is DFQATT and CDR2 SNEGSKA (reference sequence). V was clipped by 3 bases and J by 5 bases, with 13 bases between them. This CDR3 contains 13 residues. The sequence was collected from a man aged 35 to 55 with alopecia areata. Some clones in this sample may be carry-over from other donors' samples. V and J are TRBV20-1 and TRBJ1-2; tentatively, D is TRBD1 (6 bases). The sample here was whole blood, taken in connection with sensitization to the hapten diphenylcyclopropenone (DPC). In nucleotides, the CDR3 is TGCAGTGCTAGGGCCCTGGACAGTTATGGCTACACCTTC. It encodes CSARALDSYGYTF.